Below are 29 T cell receptor beta chains sequenced from a single sample in a study of CD8 T cells in ankylosing spondylitis. TCRdb itself ran the 5' RACE reads through MiXCR, one entry per CDR3 protein. The repertoire has 300,000 to 350,000 distinct CDR3 sequences, around 20% of them found once; the top ten carry roughly 4%. Sequencing used blood, either unsorted or a sorted T cell fraction (not recorded which). The receptors were gathered from a female donor with ankylosing spondylitis or in good health (not recorded which).

The chain recombines TRBV7-2 with TRBJ2-1; TRBD2 matches at 14 bases. Germline V gene lookup returns CDR1 SGHTA and CDR2 FQGNSA. V was pared by 5 bases and J by 6 bases, with 3 bases of the junction left unmatched. CDR3 length equals 15 residues. CDR3 loop: CASSRLAGGFNEQFF. CDR3 DNA sequence: TGTGCCAGCAGCAGACTAGCGGGAGGGTTCAATGAGCAGTTCTTC.

This clonotype was recorded many times. The chain couples TRBV28 to TRBJ1-2, with D possibly TRBD1 on 6 matching bases. The V end was cut by 5 bases, the J end by 8 bases, with 21 bases between. Per the germline V gene, CDR1 is MDHEN and CDR2 is SYDVKM. The CDR3 is 15 amino acids. This CDR3 is CASSNDLGQMGGYTF. The CDR3 nucleotides read TGTGCCAGCAGTAACGACCTGGGACAAATGGGGGGCTACACCTTC.

This clonotype was seen only a few times. This chain joins TRBV12-3 or TRBV12-4 and TRBJ2-7; D is unresolved. V lost 5 bases, J lost 8 bases, and 10 bases lay in between. This CDR3 has 11 amino acids. The CDR3 coding sequence is TGTGCCAGCAGTCTGATGGGCCAGCAGTACTTC. It yields the protein CASSLMGQQYF.

This clonotype appeared a few times. The chain couples TRBV12-3 or TRBV12-4 to TRBJ2-3; a possible D gene is TRBD2 (5 bases). The CDR3 spans 15 residues. Deletions cut 7 bases from V and 0 bases from J, with 14 bases between. The CDR3 region is CASTGAVLSTDTQYF. Written as DNA, the CDR3 is TGTGCCAGCACCGGAGCGGTACTTAGCACAGATACGCAGTATTTT.

The chain employs TRBV6-5 and TRBJ2-6, with D unresolved. V lost 0 bases and J lost 1, with 7 bases in between. This CDR3 spans 16 amino acids. Germline V CDR1 and CDR2: MNHEY, SVGAGI. The CDR3 here is CASSYSRSSGANVLTF. The CDR3 DNA reads as TGTGCCAGCAGTTACTCAAGGAGTTCTGGGGCCAACGTCCTGACTTTC.

This clonotype was seen more than once but under ten times. The chain employs TRBV29-1 and TRBJ2-1; possibly TRBD2 for D (5 bases). V dropped 6 bases and J dropped 8 bases, with 11 bases sitting between them. Germline CDR1 reads SQVTM; CDR2 reads ANQGSEA. CDR3 length: 11 amino acids. CDR3 DNA: TGCAGCGTAGGTCCAGCGGATGAGCAGTTCTTC. Translating gives CSVGPADEQFF.

This clonotype was detected a few times. The chain employs TRBV12-3 or TRBV12-4 and TRBJ2-5, with D unresolved. This CDR3 comprises 13 residues. Trimming shortened V by 5 bases and J by 0 bases, and 7 bases separated the two germline ends. This chain's CDR3 is CASSRRHQETQYF. The CDR3, as DNA: TGTGCCAGCAGTCGCCGGCACCAAGAGACCCAGTACTTC.

This rearrangement joins TRBV28 to TRBJ1-1; no clear D gene. The CDR3 has 11 amino acids. The V end was cut by 6 bases, the J end by 5 bases, with 7 bases between. Germline V CDR1 and CDR2: MDHEN, SYDVKM. The CDR3 nucleotides read TGTGCCAGCAGGTATGGGACTGAAGCTTTCTTT. Translation: CASRYGTEAFF.

The rearrangement joins TRBV7-2 to TRBJ2-1; D is possibly TRBD1 or TRBD2 (5 bases each). The CDR3 sequence is 16 residues long. Between the trimmed V and J ends, which lost 1 base and 2 bases, there was a span of 12 bases. CDR1 is SGHTA and CDR2 is FQGNSA in the germline V gene. DNA of the CDR3: TGTGCCAGCAGCTTAGAGGGGACCCAACCCTACAATGAGCAGTTCTTC. This translates into CASSLEGTQPYNEQFF.

This clonotype was seen a handful of times. The chain is built from TRBV7-2 and TRBJ2-5; 7 bases match TRBD1. The CDR3 sequence is 14 residues long. Looked up from germline, CDR1 is SGHTA and CDR2 is FQGNSA. After removal of 4 bases from V and 0 bases from J, the junction contained 2 bases not matched to a gene. CDR3 sequence (DNA): TGTGCCAGCAGCTACAGGGGCCACCAAGAGACCCAGTACTTC. Translation gives CASSYRGHQETQYF.

In its sample, this clonotype was seen a few times. V is TRBV7-2 and J is TRBJ2-7; possible D gene TRBD2, 5 bases. The CDR3 sequence is 13 residues long. Germline V gives CDR1 SGHTA, CDR2 FQGNSA. V lost 5 bases to trimming and J lost 6 bases, with 14 bases between them. CDR3 bases: TGTGCCAGCAGCCGAGCCGCACGGGGCGAGCAGTACTTC. Protein sequence: CASSRAARGEQYF.

This clonotype was seen a handful of times. V usage is TRBV5-5 and J usage is TRBJ1-5, with D uncertain. V was clipped by 4 bases and J by 4 bases, with 9 bases between them. Germline V lookup: CDR1 SGHKS, CDR2 YYEKEE (reference sequence). CDR3 length: 13 residues. CDR3 DNA: TGTGCCAGCAGCCCCGGGAGAAATCAGCCCCAGCATTTT. Protein sequence: CASSPGRNQPQHF.

This clonotype was picked up a small number of times. The rearrangement links TRBV30 to TRBJ1-2; a weak D match, TRBD1 (5 bases). This CDR3 contains 14 residues. Germline-derived CDR1 and CDR2 are GTSNPN and SVGIG (reference sequence). Deletions cut 0 bases from V and 3 bases from J, with 11 bases between. The CDR3 nucleotides are TGTGCCTGGAGTGTACTCACAGGAGACTATGGCTACACCTTC. Translated, it gives CAWSVLTGDYGYTF.

About this clonotype: At one of its ends the junction is not consistent with the germline gene, which may arise from a read error. The CDR3 spells CAISESRDRNQPQHF. The CDR3 DNA reads TGTGCTATCAGTGAGTCGAGAGACAGAAATCAGCCCCAGCATTTT. The genes are TRBV10-3 and TRBJ1-5, with D possibly TRBD1 on 5 matching bases. Germline V gene sequence: CDR1 ENHRY, CDR2 SYGVKD. This CDR3 is built from 15 residues.

This clonotype was recorded at least ten times. The chain links TRBV29-1 to TRBJ2-1, with TRBD2 matching 10 bases. Germline V gene sequence: CDR1 SQVTM, CDR2 ANQGSEA. The CDR3 length is 16 residues. Trimming at V came to 4 bases and at J to 8 bases, leaving 14 bases not matched to a gene. CDR3 nucleotide sequence: TGCAGCGTTGGGCCCGGCAGCGGGAGGGCCACGGATGAGCAGTTCTTC. It translates to CSVGPGSGRATDEQFF.

CDR3 protein: CSAWEGRIDNEQFF. DNA for the CDR3: TGCAGTGCTTGGGAGGGCCGTATAGACAATGAGCAGTTCTTC. The chain links TRBV20-1 to TRBJ2-1; 7 bases are shared with TRBD2. The length of the CDR3 is 14 residues. Trimming cost V 5 bases and J 5 bases; bases outside gene matches: 9. In germline, CDR1 is DFQATT, CDR2 SNEGSKA (reference sequence).

The chain is built from TRBV10-1 and TRBJ2-1; D possibly corresponds to TRBD2 (5 bases). CDR1 is WNHNN, CDR2 SYGVQD, per germline (reference sequence). V gave up 5 bases and J gave up 0 bases, with 14 bases separating them. The CDR3 runs 16 residues. The CDR3 protein is CASSPKRNPSYNEQFF. The DNA for the CDR3 is TGCGCCAGCAGTCCGAAGCGGAACCCCTCCTACAATGAGCAGTTCTTC.

This clonotype was counted between two and nine times. V gene TRBV12-3 or TRBV12-4 combines with J gene TRBJ1-4, with TRBD1 matching 10 bases. V was clipped by 3 bases and J by 10 bases; unmatched bases: 14. This CDR3 has 17 amino acids. This chain's CDR3 is CASSFRGQGLRIGKLFF. DNA of the CDR3: TGTGCCAGCAGTTTTCGGGGACAGGGGTTGCGCATTGGAAAACTGTTTTTT.

This clonotype was found a few times. V gene TRBV6-2 or TRBV6-3 combines with J gene TRBJ2-5; D is perhaps TRBD2 (5 bases). Trimming shortened V by 5 bases and J by 6 bases, and 7 bases separated the two germline ends. This CDR3 region has 11 residues. CDR1 and CDR2 (germline): MNHEY, SVGEGT. CDR3 protein: CASSPGKTQYF. Here the CDR3 DNA reads TGTGCCAGCAGTCCCGGGAAGACCCAGTACTTC.

V and J are TRBV7-2 and TRBJ2-3, with 7 bases fitting TRBD2. Losses at the gene ends were 0 bases for V and 6 bases for J; bases not matched to a gene: 24. This CDR3 contains 21 residues. Germline values: CDR1 SGHTA, CDR2 FQGNSA. The CDR3 is CASSLASQRGWGYLGPDTQYF. CDR3 DNA: TGTGCCAGCAGCTTAGCCTCCCAGCGGGGATGGGGATATTTGGGGCCGGATACGCAGTATTTT.

This clonotype was detected ten times or more. The chain links TRBV29-1 to TRBJ1-3; perhaps TRBD1 as D (5 bases). The CDR3 contains 13 residues. CDR1 SQVTM and CDR2 ANQGSEA come from the germline V gene. The V end lost 4 bases, the J end lost 2 bases, and 9 bases lay between the germline ends. This CDR3 reads CSVGAGTGNTIYF. CDR3 DNA sequence: TGCAGCGTTGGAGCAGGGACTGGAAACACCATATATTTT.

This clonotype was recorded many times. The chain recombines TRBV29-1 with TRBJ2-2, with 12 bases that match TRBD2. Unmatched junction bases numbered 3, after V lost 7 bases and J lost 9 bases. CDR3 length: 12 residues. Germline V gene sequence: CDR1 SQVTM, CDR2 ANQGSEA. The DNA of the CDR3 is TGCAGCGCTGGACTAGCGGGGTGGGAGCTGTTTTTT. Amino acids: CSAGLAGWELFF.

The table lists this clonotype with a few counts. J is TRBJ1-1 and V is TRBV10-3, with TRBD1 as a possible D gene (6 bases). V dropped 2 bases and J dropped 1 base, with 14 bases sitting between them. The CDR3 is 16 amino acids. CDR1 is ENHRY, CDR2 SYGVKD, per germline. The CDR3 DNA is TGTGCCATCAGTGAGGGGGTCGGGACACGGAACACTGAAGCTTTCTTT. Its protein is CAISEGVGTRNTEAFF.

This clonotype was seen repeatedly, ten times or more. V gene TRBV29-1 combines with J gene TRBJ1-4; 7 nucleotides line up with TRBD1. CDR1 and CDR2 (germline): SQVTM, ANQGSEA. This CDR3 spans 13 amino acids. The trim removed 4 bases at V and 7 bases at J, leaving 6 bases unmatched. CDR3 in DNA: TGCAGCGTTGGATCAGGGGGTTCTGAAAAACTGTTTTTT. This encodes CSVGSGGSEKLFF.

The genes are TRBV18 and TRBJ2-7, with 8 bases that match TRBD2. Germline CDR1 is KGHSH and CDR2 is LQKENI. J lost 4 bases, V lost 1 base, and 0 bases had no gene match. The CDR3 covers 13 residues. The CDR3 region is CASSPRGRYEQYF. The CDR3 region has the DNA TGTGCCAGCTCACCACGCGGGAGGTACGAGCAGTACTTC.

The chain uses TRBV4-3 and TRBJ2-1; D perhaps matches TRBD2 (6 bases). CDR1 is LGHNA, CDR2 YSLEER, per germline. This CDR3 contains 16 residues. The ends were cut back, 3 bases at V and 4 bases at J, with 16 bases in the middle. For the CDR3, the DNA is TGCGCCAGCAGCCAGGACCTCGGGGGACGATACAATGAGCAGTTCTTC. Its protein product is CASSQDLGGRYNEQFF.

This clonotype was counted a few times. The chain carries TRBV21-1 and TRBJ2-2. TRBV21-1 corresponds to a pseudogene. The CDR3 is 15 residues long. The CDR3 coding sequence is TGTGCCAGCAGCAAAGTCGGCGCGAACACCGGGGAGCTGTTTTTT. This gives the protein CASSKVGANTGELFF.

V and J are TRBV20-1 and TRBJ2-2; 7 bases are shared with TRBD2. V gave up 3 bases and J gave up 1 base; unmatched junction bases: 11. This CDR3 region has 17 residues. Looked up from germline, CDR1 is DFQATT and CDR2 is SNEGSKA (reference sequence). CDR3: CSASPGLAELNTGELFF. In nucleotides, the CDR3 is TGCAGTGCTAGCCCCGGTCTAGCGGAGCTGAACACCGGGGAGCTGTTTTTT.

This clonotype was detected only a few times. The chain combines TRBV19 with TRBJ2-5; D possibly corresponds to TRBD1 (5 bases). CDR1 is LNHDA and CDR2 is SQIVND in the germline V gene (reference sequence). The CDR3 totals 13 residues. Trimming stripped 5 bases from V and 2 bases from J, with 9 bases between. The CDR3 bases are TGTGCCAGTAGTCCCGACAGACAAGAGACCCAGTACTTC. It specifies CASSPDRQETQYF.